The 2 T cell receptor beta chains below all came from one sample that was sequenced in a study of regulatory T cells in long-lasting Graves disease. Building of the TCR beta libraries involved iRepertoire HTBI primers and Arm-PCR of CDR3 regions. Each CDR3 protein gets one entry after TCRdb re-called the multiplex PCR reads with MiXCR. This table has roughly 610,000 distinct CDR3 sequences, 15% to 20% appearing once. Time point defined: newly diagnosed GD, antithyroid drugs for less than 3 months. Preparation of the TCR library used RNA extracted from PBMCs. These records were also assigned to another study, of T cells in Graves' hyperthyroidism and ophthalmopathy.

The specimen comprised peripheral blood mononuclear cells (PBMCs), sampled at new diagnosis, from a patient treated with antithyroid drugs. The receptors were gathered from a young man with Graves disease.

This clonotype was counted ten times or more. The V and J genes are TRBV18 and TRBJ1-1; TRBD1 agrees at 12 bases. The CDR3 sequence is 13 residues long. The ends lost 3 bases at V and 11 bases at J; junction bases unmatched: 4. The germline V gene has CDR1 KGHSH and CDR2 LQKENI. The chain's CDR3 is CASSPPGQGAAFF. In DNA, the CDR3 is TGTGCCAGCTCACCGCCGGGACAGGGGGCGGCTTTCTTT.

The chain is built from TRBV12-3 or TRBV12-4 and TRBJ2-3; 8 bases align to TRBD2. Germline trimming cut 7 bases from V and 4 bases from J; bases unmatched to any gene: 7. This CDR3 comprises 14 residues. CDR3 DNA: TGTGCCAGCACGGCGCGGGGGGCCGCAGATACGCAGTATTTT. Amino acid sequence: CASTARGAADTQYF.